These T cell receptor beta chains were read from a single sample in a study of blood T cell repertoires in COVID-19. Libraries were prepared by immunoSEQ multiplex PCR; TCRdb keeps only in-frame clonotypes and omits some of them. The sample contains fewer than 100,000 clones, 87% of which appear only once. The source material was peripheral blood. These receptors came from a man aged 70-80 years with acute or convalescent COVID-19. Both conserved end residues are part of each CDR3. The D gene is left open where the match is weak. Clone size is given for some rows only: seen once, a few or many times, or a class if the clone is expanded.

v_call: TRBV2
clone_size: NA
d_call: TRBD2
j_call: TRBJ2-5
cdr3_nt: TGTGCCAGCAGTGTGACTAGCGGGGGGATACAAGAGACCCAGTACTTC
cdr3_aa: CASSVTSGGIQETQYF

v_call: TRBV20-1
clone_size: NA
d_call: NA
j_call: TRBJ2-6
cdr3_nt: TGCAGTGCTAGTGGTGCAGGGGCCGCCTCTGGGGCCAACGTCCTGACTTTC
cdr3_aa: CSASGAGAASGANVLTF

v_call: TRBV24-1
clone_size: few
d_call: NA
j_call: TRBJ1-2
cdr3_nt: TGTGCCACCAGTGATGAGACAGCTTCTAACTATGGCTACACCTTC
cdr3_aa: CATSDETASNYGYTF

v_call: TRBV5-4
clone_size: NA
d_call: NA
j_call: TRBJ1-4
cdr3_nt: TGTGCCAGCAGCGACGACAGGTTTGCAACTAATGAAAAACTGTTTTTT
cdr3_aa: CASSDDRFATNEKLFF

v_call: TRBV6-1
clone_size: NA
d_call: TRBD1
j_call: TRBJ1-2
cdr3_nt: TGTGCCAGCAGTGACCCTCTCCCGGGACAGGGGGGGACTAGCTATGGCTACACCTTC
cdr3_aa: CASSDPLPGQGGTSYGYTF

v_call: TRBV5-1
clone_size: once
d_call: NA
j_call: TRBJ1-1
cdr3_nt: TGCGCCAGCAGCTTGACGCAGGGTAACACTGAAGCTTTCTTT
cdr3_aa: CASSLTQGNTEAFF

v_call: TRBV5-1
clone_size: NA
d_call: NA
j_call: TRBJ2-6
cdr3_nt: TGCGCCAGCAGCTCGGGACTCGGGAGCTCTGGGGCCAACGTCCTGACTTTC
cdr3_aa: CASSSGLGSSGANVLTF

v_call: TRBV5-4
clone_size: NA
d_call: TRBD1
j_call: TRBJ2-1
cdr3_nt: TGTGCCAGCAGCTTCGGGACAGGGGCCTACAATGAGCAGTTCTTC
cdr3_aa: CASSFGTGAYNEQFF

v_call: TRBV3-1/TRBV3-2
clone_size: once
d_call: NA
j_call: TRBJ1-5
cdr3_nt: TGTGCCAGCAGTCGACAGGCGAATCAGCCCCAGCATTTT
cdr3_aa: CASSRQANQPQHF

v_call: TRBV3-1/TRBV3-2
clone_size: NA
d_call: NA
j_call: TRBJ2-3
cdr3_nt: TGTGCCAGCAGCCGACAATCCGGCACAGATACGCAGTATTTT
cdr3_aa: CASSRQSGTDTQYF

v_call: TRBV19
clone_size: few
d_call: NA
j_call: TRBJ1-1
cdr3_nt: TGTGCCAGTAGTAATGGGATGGAGGACGGCACTGAAGCTTTCTTT
cdr3_aa: CASSNGMEDGTEAFF

v_call: TRBV5-1
clone_size: NA
d_call: NA
j_call: TRBJ1-3
cdr3_nt: TGCGCCAGCAGCTTGGCGGGGTCTGGAAACACCATATATTTT
cdr3_aa: CASSLAGSGNTIYF

v_call: TRBV5-4
clone_size: NA
d_call: TRBD1
j_call: TRBJ1-2
cdr3_nt: TGTGCCAGCAGCTCCACACAGGGGATTCCTGGCTACACCTTC
cdr3_aa: CASSSTQGIPGYTF

v_call: TRBV24-1
clone_size: NA
d_call: TRBD1
j_call: TRBJ1-1
cdr3_nt: TGTGCCACCAGTGACTGGGACAGGGATGGGGGCACTGAAGCTTTCTTT
cdr3_aa: CATSDWDRDGGTEAFF

v_call: TRBV28
clone_size: few
d_call: NA
j_call: TRBJ1-2
cdr3_nt: TGTGCCAGCAGTTCCTCCCCCCTAAACTATGGCTACACCTTC
cdr3_aa: CASSSSPLNYGYTF

v_call: TRBV5-1
clone_size: NA
d_call: TRBD1
j_call: TRBJ2-1
cdr3_nt: TGCGCCAGCAGCAGGGGACAGGGGGCCGTAAGGAATGAGCAGTTCTTC
cdr3_aa: CASSRGQGAVRNEQFF

v_call: TRBV2
clone_size: NA
d_call: TRBD1
j_call: TRBJ2-2
cdr3_nt: TGTGCCAGCAGCGAGCCTACCTTCAGGGGGCCCGGGGAGCTGTTTTTT
cdr3_aa: CASSEPTFRGPGELFF

v_call: TRBV30
clone_size: NA
d_call: NA
j_call: TRBJ1-1
cdr3_nt: TGTGCCTGGAAACCAGGGCCTGAAGCTTTCTTT
cdr3_aa: CAWKPGPEAFF

v_call: TRBV2
clone_size: NA
d_call: TRBD2
j_call: TRBJ2-2
cdr3_nt: TGTGCCAGCAGGGGACTAGCGGGAAACACCGGGGAGCTGTTTTTT
cdr3_aa: CASRGLAGNTGELFF

v_call: TRBV2
clone_size: NA
d_call: NA
j_call: TRBJ1-1
cdr3_nt: TGTGCCAGCATGGGGCTTGTAGGGACTGAAGCTTTCTTT
cdr3_aa: CASMGLVGTEAFF

v_call: TRBV6-5
clone_size: NA
d_call: NA
j_call: TRBJ2-5
cdr3_nt: TGTGCCAGCAGTTTTGGCAGGGGTTCTATGAAGACCCAGTACTTC
cdr3_aa: CASSFGRGSMKTQYF

v_call: TRBV10-3
clone_size: NA
d_call: TRBD1
j_call: TRBJ1-1
cdr3_nt: TGTGCCATCAGTGGGGGACAGAGACTGAACACTGAAGCTTTCTTT
cdr3_aa: CAISGGQRLNTEAFF

v_call: TRBV28
clone_size: NA
d_call: TRBD1
j_call: TRBJ1-1
cdr3_nt: TGTGCCAGCACCAGGACAGGGGCTGAAGCTTTCTTT
cdr3_aa: CASTRTGAEAFF

v_call: TRBV6-5
clone_size: NA
d_call: TRBD1
j_call: TRBJ1-1
cdr3_nt: TGTGCCAGCAGGATTGACCAGGGGGGCACTGAAGCTTTCTTT
cdr3_aa: CASRIDQGGTEAFF

v_call: TRBV19
clone_size: NA
d_call: NA
j_call: TRBJ2-7
cdr3_nt: TGTGCCAGTAGTATAGATCAGGGAGCCGGGAGCTCCTACGAGCAGTACTTC
cdr3_aa: CASSIDQGAGSSYEQYF

v_call: TRBV6-6
clone_size: NA
d_call: NA
j_call: TRBJ2-7
cdr3_nt: TGTGCCAGCAGATCCGGGAGACAGTTATACGAGCAGTACTTC
cdr3_aa: CASRSGRQLYEQYF

v_call: TRBV29-1
clone_size: few
d_call: TRBD1
j_call: TRBJ1-1
cdr3_nt: TGCAGCGTTGATCAGGGACAGGGGGCCACTGAAGCTTTCTTT
cdr3_aa: CSVDQGQGATEAFF

v_call: TRBV3-1/TRBV3-2
clone_size: NA
d_call: TRBD2
j_call: TRBJ2-3
cdr3_nt: TGTGCCAGCAGCCAAGCCCCTAGCGGGGGGGCTGTAGGCACAGATACGCAGTATTTT
cdr3_aa: CASSQAPSGGAVGTDTQYF

v_call: TRBV6-5
clone_size: few
d_call: NA
j_call: TRBJ1-2
cdr3_nt: TGTGCCAGCAGTTACGGCAGAAACTATGGCTACACCTTC
cdr3_aa: CASSYGRNYGYTF

v_call: TRBV11-2
clone_size: NA
d_call: TRBD2
j_call: TRBJ2-5
cdr3_nt: TGTGCCAGCAGCTCGGGACTAGCGGGGGGGATGAAGGGAGAGACCCAGTACTTC
cdr3_aa: CASSSGLAGGMKGETQYF

v_call: TRBV5-4
clone_size: once
d_call: TRBD2
j_call: TRBJ2-1
cdr3_nt: TGTGCCAGCAGCTCCGGGGGGGCCGACCCCAGGGGCAATGAGCAGTTCTTC
cdr3_aa: CASSSGGADPRGNEQFF

v_call: TRBV29-1
clone_size: NA
d_call: TRBD2
j_call: TRBJ2-1
cdr3_nt: TGCAGCGCCGCCCCTAGCGGGGGGGCTGAGCAGTTCTTC
cdr3_aa: CSAAPSGGAEQFF

v_call: TRBV29-1
clone_size: NA
d_call: TRBD2
j_call: TRBJ2-5
cdr3_nt: TGCAGCGTGGGACTAGCGGGGGGGGCAGAGACCCAGTACTTC
cdr3_aa: CSVGLAGGAETQYF

v_call: TRBV5-1
clone_size: NA
d_call: TRBD2
j_call: TRBJ2-3
cdr3_nt: TGCGCCAGCAGCTTACTAGCGGCAACAGATACGCAGTATTTT
cdr3_aa: CASSLLAATDTQYF

v_call: TRBV19
clone_size: NA
d_call: NA
j_call: TRBJ1-2
cdr3_nt: TGTGCCAGCCGCGAGGTCTATGGCTACACCTTC
cdr3_aa: CASREVYGYTF

v_call: TRBV28
clone_size: NA
d_call: TRBD1
j_call: TRBJ1-5
cdr3_nt: TGTGCCAGCAGTTCTGGACAGGGGGCCGGAATTCAGCCCCAGCATTTT
cdr3_aa: CASSSGQGAGIQPQHF

v_call: TRBV2
clone_size: NA
d_call: NA
j_call: TRBJ1-1
cdr3_nt: TGTGCCAGCACCGCGGCTTACACTGAAGCTTTCTTT
cdr3_aa: CASTAAYTEAFF

v_call: TRBV27
clone_size: once
d_call: NA
j_call: TRBJ1-6
cdr3_nt: TGTGCCAGCAGTGGGACTGGCAGCTCCTATAATTCACCCCTCCACTTT
cdr3_aa: CASSGTGSSYNSPLHF